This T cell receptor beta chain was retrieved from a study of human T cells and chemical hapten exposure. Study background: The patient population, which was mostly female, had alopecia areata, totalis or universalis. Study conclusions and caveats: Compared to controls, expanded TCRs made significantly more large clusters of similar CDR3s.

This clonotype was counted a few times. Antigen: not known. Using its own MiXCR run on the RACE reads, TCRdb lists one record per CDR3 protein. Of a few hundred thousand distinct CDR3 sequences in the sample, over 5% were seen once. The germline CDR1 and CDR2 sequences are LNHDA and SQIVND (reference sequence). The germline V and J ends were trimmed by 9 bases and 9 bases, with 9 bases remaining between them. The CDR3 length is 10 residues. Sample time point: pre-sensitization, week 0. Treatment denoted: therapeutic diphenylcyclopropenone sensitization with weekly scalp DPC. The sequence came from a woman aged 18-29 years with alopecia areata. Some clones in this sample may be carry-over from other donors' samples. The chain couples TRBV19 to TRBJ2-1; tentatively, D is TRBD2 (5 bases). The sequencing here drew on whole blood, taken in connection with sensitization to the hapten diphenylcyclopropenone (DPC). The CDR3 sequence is CASSEGEQFF. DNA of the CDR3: TGTGCCAGCTCCGAGGGTGAGCAGTTCTTC.